This passage covers 18 T cell receptor beta chains from one sample sequenced in a study of cytomegalovirus exposure and HLA in healthy donors. Amplification used 60 Vbeta primers and 13 Jbeta primers. Profiling relied on immunoSEQ multiplex PCR, and the TCRdb table lists in-frame clones only, not all of them. The top ten hold 0.57% of the sample, which has about 93,000 clones, roughly 79% seen once. What was sequenced was PBMCs. These receptors all come from a man aged 25-45 years in good health and CMV-seronegative.

V and J are TRBV27 and TRBJ1-6; 8 positions agree with TRBD1. The V gene's germline CDR1 is MNHEY and CDR2 SMNVEV (reference sequence). V lost 4 bases and J lost 7; bases outside the gene matches: 6. The CDR3 spans 15 residues. The CDR3 region has the DNA TGTGCCAGCAGTTACCGGGACAGGATAAATTCACCCCTCCACTTT. Protein: CASSYRDRINSPLHF.

This clone came up once. This chain uses TRBV6-1 with TRBJ1-5; D possibly corresponds to TRBD1 (6 bases). There are 17 residues in the CDR3. The V and J ends lost 2 bases and 0 bases respectively, with 14 bases between them. Germline CDR1 and CDR2: MNHNS and SASEGT. The CDR3: CASSELGGVISNQPQHF. The CDR3 DNA reads TGTGCCAGCAGTGAATTAGGGGGGGTAATTAGCAATCAGCCCCAGCATTTT.

This clone was seen once. The gene calls are TRBV5-6 and TRBJ1-3; no clear D gene. Trimming cost V 1 base and J 0 bases, with 11 bases left between them. The CDR3 spans 16 residues. Germline V gene lookup returns CDR1 SGHDT and CDR2 YYEEEE. CDR3: CASSLRQAFSGNTIYF. CDR3 coding DNA: TGTGCCAGCAGCTTGAGGCAGGCCTTCTCTGGAAACACCATATATTTT.

This chain connects TRBV7-8 to TRBJ1-2; a possible D gene is TRBD1 (5 bases). CDR3 length equals 12 residues. The germline V gene has CDR1 SGHVS and CDR2 FQNEAQ. V was cut by 5 bases and J by 4 bases, with 8 bases left in between. CDR3 sequence reads: CASSPRVYGYTF. The CDR3 DNA is TGTGCCAGCAGCCCCAGGGTCTATGGCTACACCTTC.

The rearrangement uses TRBV25-1 and TRBJ1-4, with D unclear. Germline V lookup: CDR1 MGHDK, CDR2 SYGVNS. V shed 2 bases and J shed 0 bases, with 10 bases lying between them. This CDR3 has 16 residues. The CDR3 DNA reads as TGTGCCAGCAGTGAAGGTCACCTAGCAACTAATGAAAAACTGTTTTTT. Translated, it gives CASSEGHLATNEKLFF.

This chain uses TRBV7-8 with TRBJ1-1, with 8 bases matching TRBD1. CDR1 SGHVS and CDR2 FQNEAQ come from the germline V gene. The CDR3 has 16 amino acids. V shed 6 bases and J 2 bases; nucleotides not matched to a gene: 11. The CDR3 region is CASSLGTGGVNTEAFF. The DNA of the CDR3 is TGTGCCAGCAGTCTCGGGACAGGAGGCGTCAACACTGAAGCTTTCTTT.

The gene calls are TRBV5-4 and TRBJ2-1, with no clear D. This CDR3 is 15 amino acids long. Trimming took 5 bases from V and 6 from J, leaving 18 bases between them. Germline V gene data show CDR1 as SGHNT and CDR2 as YYREEE (reference sequence). The CDR3 DNA follows: TGTGCCAGCAGGGCCGACTCATCCTATTTCAATGAGCAGTTCTTC. Its translation is CASRADSSYFNEQFF.

V gene TRBV29-1 combines with J gene TRBJ1-2; the D gene is possibly TRBD1 (5 bases). V lost 1 base, J lost 8 bases, and 14 bases lay in between. The CDR3 has 13 amino acids. CDR1 is SQVTM and CDR2 is ANQGSEA in the germline V gene. The CDR3 DNA is TGCAGCGTTGAAGGGGTAGCAGGGAGGGGCTACACCTTC. This encodes CSVEGVAGRGYTF.

This chain joins TRBV5-1 and TRBJ1-2; D is unresolved. Germline V gives CDR1 SGHRS, CDR2 YFSETQ. This CDR3 region has 13 residues. The V and J ends lost 1 base and 2 bases respectively, with 6 bases between them. The CDR3 loop is CASSLQTNYGYTF. For the CDR3, the DNA is TGCGCCAGCAGCTTGCAGACAAACTATGGCTACACCTTC.

This clone has a single count. This chain connects TRBV10-3 to TRBJ2-5, with TRBD2 identical over 12 bases. With 3 bases clipped from V and 3 bases from J, the junction kept 23 bases outside the gene matches. The germline gives CDR1 ENHRY, CDR2 SYGVKD. The CDR3 is 22 amino acids. The CDR3 DNA follows: TGTGCCATCAGTGAACCCCAGGACACGACGGGACTAGCGGGCCCCTCGGAAGAGACCCAGTACTTC. It is translated as CAISEPQDTTGLAGPSEETQYF.

The chain joins TRBV28 to TRBJ2-7; D is perhaps TRBD1 (6 bases). This CDR3 is 14 amino acids long. Trimming removed 7 bases at V and 2 bases at J, with 15 bases between. Germline-derived CDR1 and CDR2 are MDHEN and SYDVKM. The CDR3 region has the DNA TGTGCCAGCACTTTTAGACAGGCAACCTACGAGCAGTACTTC. Translation: CASTFRQATYEQYF. Full variable domain (remainder filled in from reference TRBV28 and TRBJ2-7): DVKVTQSSRYLVKRTGEKVFLECVQDMDHENMFWYRQDPGLGLRLIYFSYDVKMKEKGDIPEGYSVSREKKERFSLILESASTNQTSMYLCASTFRQATYEQYFGPGTRLTVT.

The chain carries TRBV11-2 and TRBJ2-7, with TRBD1 matching 9 bases. CDR3 length equals 14 residues. J gave up 3 bases and V 3 bases, and 3 bases lay outside the gene matches. Germline CDR1 and CDR2: SGHAT and FQNNGV. As DNA, the CDR3 is TGTGCCAGCAGCTTCGACAGGGGGAACTACGAGCAGTACTTC. Its translation: CASSFDRGNYEQYF. The whole variable domain, remainder taken from reference TRBV11-2 and TRBJ2-7, is EAGVAQSPRYKIIEKRQSVAFWCNPISGHATLYWYQQILGQGPKLLIQFQNNGVVDDSQLPKDRFSAERLKGVDSTLKIQPAKLEDSAVYLCASSFDRGNYEQYFGPGTRLTVT.

The rearrangement uses TRBV19 and TRBJ1-2, with D unclear. Germline V gene data show CDR1 as LNHDA and CDR2 as SQIVND (reference sequence). V lost 4 bases and J 1 base, leaving 7 bases between the germline ends. The CDR3 runs 13 residues. CDR3 sequence reads: CASSTVLNYGYTF. The CDR3 region has the DNA TGTGCCAGTAGTACTGTACTTAACTATGGCTACACCTTC.

This clone occurred once. V is TRBV2 and J is TRBJ2-7; possible D gene TRBD2, 5 bases. The germline V gene has CDR1 SNHLY and CDR2 FYNNEI. The ends were cut back, 1 base at V and 5 bases at J, with 18 bases in the middle. This CDR3 has 16 residues. CDR3 nucleotides: TGTGCCAGCAGTGAAGGTTATTCTAGCCGGATAGACGAGCAGTACGTC. Its translation: CASSEGYSSRIDEQYV.

The V gene is TRBV4-3, the J gene TRBJ2-2; TRBD1 matches 7 bases. The CDR3 is 16 residues long. V was clipped by 2 bases and J by 0 bases; unmatched bases: 3. Per germline, CDR1 LGHNA and CDR2 YSLEER. The CDR3 is CASSQIQGANTGELFF. CDR3 DNA sequence: TGCGCCAGCAGCCAAATCCAGGGGGCGAACACCGGGGAGCTGTTTTTT.

The V call is TRBV28, the J call TRBJ2-1; 7 nucleotides line up with TRBD2. Germline CDR1 is MDHEN and CDR2 is SYDVKM. The V and J ends lost 3 bases and 0 bases, in that order; junction bases with no gene match: 2. CDR3 size: 15 residues. The chain's CDR3 is CASSFGGSSYNEQFF. CDR3 coding DNA: TGTGCCAGCAGTTTCGGGGGGAGCTCCTACAATGAGCAGTTCTTC. The complete variable domain, with remaining parts taken from reference TRBV28 and TRBJ2-1, reads DVKVTQSSRYLVKRTGEKVFLECVQDMDHENMFWYRQDPGLGLRLIYFSYDVKMKEKGDIPEGYSVSREKKERFSLILESASTNQTSMYLCASSFGGSSYNEQFFGPGTRLTVL.

V and J are TRBV5-1 and TRBJ2-5; TRBD2 is a possible D gene (6 bases). The length of the CDR3 is 14 residues. Per the germline V gene, CDR1 is SGHRS and CDR2 is YFSETQ. The ends were cut back, 6 bases at V and 5 bases at J, with 17 bases in the middle. This CDR3 reads CASTLRTKGETQYF. For the CDR3, the DNA is TGCGCCAGCACCTTAAGGACTAAAGGGGAGACCCAGTACTTC.

The genes are TRBV5-6 and TRBJ2-7, with TRBD2 matching over 14 bases. This CDR3 comprises 15 residues. Trimming removed 4 bases from V and 9 bases from J; junction bases left unmatched: 9. Per germline, CDR1 SGHDT and CDR2 YYEEEE. The CDR3 nucleotides are TGTGCCAGCAGCACCCGCGGGACTAGCGGGAGAGTGCAGTACGTC. Protein sequence: CASSTRGTSGRVQYV.